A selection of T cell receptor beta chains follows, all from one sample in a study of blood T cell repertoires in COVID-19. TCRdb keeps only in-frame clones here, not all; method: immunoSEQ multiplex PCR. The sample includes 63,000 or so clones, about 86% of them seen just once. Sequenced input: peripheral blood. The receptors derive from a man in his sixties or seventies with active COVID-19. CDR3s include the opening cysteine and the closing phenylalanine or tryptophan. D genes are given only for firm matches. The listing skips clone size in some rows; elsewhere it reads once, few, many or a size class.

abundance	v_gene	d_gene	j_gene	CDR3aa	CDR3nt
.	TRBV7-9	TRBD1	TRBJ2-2	CASSQSQGASNTGELFF	TGTGCCAGCAGCCAGTCCCAGGGGGCCTCGAACACCGGGGAGCTGTTTTTT
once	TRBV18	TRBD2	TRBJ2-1	CASSPLAGAGNEQFF	TGTGCCAGCTCCCCACTAGCGGGAGCGGGGAATGAGCAGTTCTTC
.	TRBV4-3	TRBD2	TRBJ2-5	CASSPGGVGETQYF	TGCGCCAGCAGCCCGGGGGGGGTCGGGGAGACCCAGTACTTC
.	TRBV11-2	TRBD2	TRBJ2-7	CASRPTSGWGSYEQYF	TGTGCCAGCAGACCAACTAGCGGGTGGGGTTCCTACGAGCAGTACTTC
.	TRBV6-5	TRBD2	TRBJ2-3	CASRGAGVDTQYF	TGTGCCAGCAGGGGAGCGGGGGTGGATACGCAGTATTTT
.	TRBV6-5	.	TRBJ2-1	CASSLRGSSYNEQFF	TGTGCCAGCAGTTTACGGGGAAGCTCCTACAATGAGCAGTTCTTC
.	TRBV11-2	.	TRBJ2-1	CASSLGIAGNEQFF	TGTGCCAGCAGCTTAGGAATAGCTGGGAATGAGCAGTTCTTC
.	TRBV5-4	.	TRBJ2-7	CASSWGITGSRPSEQYF	TGTGCCAGCAGCTGGGGGATCACCGGGAGCCGTCCTAGCGAGCAGTACTTC
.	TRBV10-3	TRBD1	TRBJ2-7	CAISDWTGPSYEQYF	TGTGCCATCAGTGACTGGACAGGGCCCTCCTACGAGCAGTACTTC
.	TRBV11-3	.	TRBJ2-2	CASSLGLQHANTGELFF	TGTGCCAGCAGCTTAGGTCTCCAACACGCGAACACCGGGGAGCTGTTTTTT
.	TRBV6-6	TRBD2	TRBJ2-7	CASGRGEVEQYF	TGTGCCAGCGGCCGGGGGGAGGTCGAGCAGTACTTC
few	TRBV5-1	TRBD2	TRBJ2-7	CASRPGTTHGDEQYF	TGCGCCAGCCGGCCGGGGACTACGCACGGGGACGAGCAGTACTTC
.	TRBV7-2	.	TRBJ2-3	CATGSRGSTDTQYF	TGTGCCACCGGTAGTAGGGGTTCCACAGATACGCAGTATTTT
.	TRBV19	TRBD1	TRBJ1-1	CASSKRTGANTEAFF	TGTGCCAGTAGTAAGAGGACAGGCGCCAACACTGAAGCTTTCTTT
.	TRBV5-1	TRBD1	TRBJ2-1	CASSKPGQTVSGEQFF	TGCGCCAGCAGCAAACCGGGACAGACGGTTTCAGGGGAGCAGTTCTTC
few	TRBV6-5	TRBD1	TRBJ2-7	CASGTGTGGGEQYF	TGTGCCAGCGGCACCGGGACAGGGGGCGGTGAGCAGTACTTC
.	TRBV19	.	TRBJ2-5	CASSIAGLGGTQYF	TGTGCCAGTAGTATAGCCGGCCTCGGGGGGACCCAGTACTTC
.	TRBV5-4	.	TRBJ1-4	CASSFFPEKLFF	TGTGCCAGCAGCTTCTTTCCCGAAAAACTGTTTTTT
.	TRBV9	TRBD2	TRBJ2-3	CASSVVASLAGGNTDTQYF	TGTGCCAGCAGCGTAGTGGCCTCCCTAGCGGGGGGAAATACAGATACGCAGTATTTT
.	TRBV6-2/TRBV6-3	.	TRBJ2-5	CASSYSSETQYF	TGTGCCAGCAGTTACTCTTCGGAGACCCAGTACTTC
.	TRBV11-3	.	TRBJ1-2	CASSLDPSRGGYTF	TGTGCCAGCAGCTTAGATCCCTCCCGCGGTGGCTACACCTTC
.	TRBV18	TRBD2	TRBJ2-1	CASTTSGAPNEQFF	TGTGCCAGCACGACTAGCGGTGCCCCAAATGAGCAGTTCTTC
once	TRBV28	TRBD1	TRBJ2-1	CATEGRQGVGEQFF	TGTGCCACCGAGGGACGGCAGGGGGTCGGGGAGCAGTTCTTC
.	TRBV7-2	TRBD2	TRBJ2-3	CASSSEGLVTDTQYF	TGTGCCAGCAGCTCCGAAGGACTAGTCACAGATACGCAGTATTTT
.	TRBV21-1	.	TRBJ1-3	CASSNRGRYSGNTIYF	TGTGCCAGCAGCAATCGGGGTCGGTACTCTGGAAACACCATATATTTT
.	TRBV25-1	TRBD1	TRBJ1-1	CASRRGTGSNEAFF	TGTGCCAGCAGGAGAGGGACAGGGTCGAATGAAGCTTTCTTT
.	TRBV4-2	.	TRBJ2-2	CASSQQEGGSGELFF	TGTGCCAGCAGCCAGCAGGAGGGTGGGAGCGGGGAGCTGTTTTTT
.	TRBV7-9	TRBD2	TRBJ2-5	CASSLGFLAGEGETQYF	TGTGCCAGCAGCTTAGGTTTCCTAGCGGGAGAAGGGGAGACCCAGTACTTC
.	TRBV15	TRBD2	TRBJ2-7	CATSAGGVGPYEQYF	TGTGCCACCAGCGCGGGGGGGGTGGGCCCCTACGAGCAGTACTTC
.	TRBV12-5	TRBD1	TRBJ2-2	CASGLPTQGQGSGELFF	TGTGCTAGTGGTTTGCCTACACAGGGGCAAGGATCCGGGGAGCTGTTTTTT
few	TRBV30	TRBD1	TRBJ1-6	CAWTKGQGNSPLHF	TGTGCCTGGACCAAGGGACAGGGTAATTCACCCCTCCACTTT
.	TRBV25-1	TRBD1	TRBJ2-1	CASSESGGAPYNEQFF	TGTGCCAGCAGTGAATCAGGGGGAGCCCCCTACAATGAGCAGTTCTTC
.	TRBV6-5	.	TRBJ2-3	CASSSPGWGDTQYF	TGTGCCAGCAGTTCCCCAGGGTGGGGAGATACGCAGTATTTT
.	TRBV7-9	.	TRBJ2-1	CASALWGPTYNEQFF	TGTGCCAGCGCCCTGTGGGGCCCTACCTACAATGAGCAGTTCTTC
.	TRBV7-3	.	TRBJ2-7	CASSLTGDVSYEQYF	TGTGCCAGCAGCTTAACGGGAGATGTTTCCTACGAGCAGTACTTC
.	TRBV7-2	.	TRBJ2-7	CASSFRGEQYF	TGTGCCAGCAGCTTTCGGGGCGAGCAGTACTTC
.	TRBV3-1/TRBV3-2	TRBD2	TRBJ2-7	CASSQGGVEQYF	TGTGCCAGCAGCCAGGGGGGGGTCGAGCAGTACTTC
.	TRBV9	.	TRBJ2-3	CASSPGVGDTQYF	TGTGCCAGCAGCCCCGGGGTTGGAGATACGCAGTATTTT
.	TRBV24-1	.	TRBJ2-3	CATSDLRGRTDTQYF	TGTGCCACCAGTGATTTGAGGGGCCGCACAGATACGCAGTATTTT
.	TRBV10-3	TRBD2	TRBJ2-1	CAISEPGGVPIGNNEQFF	TGTGCCATCAGTGAGCCCGGGGGGGTTCCGATAGGAAACAATGAGCAGTTCTTC
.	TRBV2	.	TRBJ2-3	CASNRATPTDTQYF	TGTGCCAGCAACAGGGCAACCCCCACAGATACGCAGTATTTT
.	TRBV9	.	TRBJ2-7	CASSGGGEQYF	TGTGCCAGCAGCGGCGGCGGGGAGCAGTACTTC
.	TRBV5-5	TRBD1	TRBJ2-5	CASSFSRGQVVVGTQYF	TGTGCCAGCAGCTTCTCCAGGGGGCAGGTTGTCGTGGGGACCCAGTACTTC
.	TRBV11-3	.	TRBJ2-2	CASSRRVGWGTGELFF	TGTGCCAGCAGCCGGAGGGTGGGGTGGGGCACCGGGGAGCTGTTTTTT
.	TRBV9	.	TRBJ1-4	CARSVGGGAGEKLFF	TGTGCCCGCAGCGTAGGGGGGGGCGCCGGGGAAAAACTGTTTTTT
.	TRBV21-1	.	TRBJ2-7	CASSTIGTGSPYEQYF	TGTGCCAGCAGCACAATCGGGACAGGGAGCCCCTACGAGCAGTACTTC
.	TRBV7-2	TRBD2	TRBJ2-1	CASSSTGLAGGYNEQFF	TGTGCCAGCAGCTCAACGGGACTAGCGGGAGGGTACAATGAGCAGTTCTTC
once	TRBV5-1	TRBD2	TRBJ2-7	CASSLAGARGGDEQYF	TGCGCCAGCAGCTTGGCGGGGGCCCGCGGGGGGGACGAGCAGTACTTC
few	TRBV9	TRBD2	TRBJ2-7	CASSGTSGPYEQYF	TGTGCCAGCAGCGGGACTAGTGGTCCCTACGAGCAGTACTTC
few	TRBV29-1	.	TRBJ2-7	CSAHGRMSYEQYF	TGCAGCGCACACGGGAGAATGTCCTACGAGCAGTACTTC
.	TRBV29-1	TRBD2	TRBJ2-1	CSVGPGGGTDEQFF	TGCAGCGTTGGGCCCGGGGGGGGCACCGATGAGCAGTTCTTC
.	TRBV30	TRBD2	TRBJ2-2	CARRRGSGTNTGELFF	TGTGCCCGGAGGCGGGGTAGCGGGACGAACACCGGGGAGCTGTTTTTT
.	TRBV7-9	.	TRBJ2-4	CASSPPPVRVAKNIQYF	TGTGCCAGCAGCCCCCCCCCAGTGCGGGTAGCCAAAAACATTCAGTACTTC
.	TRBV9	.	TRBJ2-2	CASSVRPRSGELFF	TGTGCCAGCAGCGTCCGCCCGCGGAGCGGGGAGCTGTTTTTT
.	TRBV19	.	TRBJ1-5	CASSLGRRINQPQHF	TGTGCCAGTAGTCTCGGACGGAGGATCAATCAGCCCCAGCATTTT